This TCR beta chain came from a study of monozygotic twins with cystic fibrosis. Using immunoSEQ multiplex PCR, the repertoire was profiled, and TCRdb retains in-frame clones only, with some absent. Here the sample spans approximately 34,000 clones, about 80% being singletons. Trimming pared 3 bases from V and 7 bases from J, leaving 15 bases between. The CDR3 totals 14 residues. Germline V gives CDR1 SGHDN, CDR2 FVKESK. This clone was found once. The sequence came from a girl aged 2 to 9 with cystic fibrosis. The gene calls are TRBV14 and TRBJ2-5; TRBD2 might be the D (7 bases). The source material was blood. The CDR3: CASSQDSGTRTQYF. For the CDR3, the DNA is TGTGCCAGCAGCCAGGACAGCGGGACTCGGACCCAGTACTTC. The variable domain in full, completed from reference TRBV14 and TRBJ2-5, reads EAGVTQFPSHSVIEKGQTVTLRCDPISGHDNLYWYRRVMGKEIKFLLHFVKESKQDESGMPNNRFLAERTGGTYSTLKVQPAELEDSGVYFCASSQDSGTRTQYFGPGTRLLVL.